This T cell receptor beta chain was recovered during a study of CD8 T cells in ankylosing spondylitis. Scientists made TCR beta libraries using quantitative 5'-RACE with molecular barcodes. TCRdb independently ran MiXCR on the 5' RACE reads; one entry per CDR3 protein. This table holds 250,000 or so distinct CDR3 sequences, 20% to 30% found once. The CDR3 is 15 residues long. The V and J ends lost 4 bases and 4 bases respectively, with 16 bases between them. Germline V CDR1 and CDR2: MDHEN, SYDVKM. This clonotype was found many times. The chain links TRBV28 to TRBJ2-5; weak D call: TRBD1 (6 bases). The material sequenced was blood, either unsorted or a sorted T cell fraction (not recorded which). This TCR derives from a male donor with ankylosing spondylitis or in good health (not recorded which). This chain's CDR3 is CASSSPGTFGETQYF. The CDR3 nucleotides read TGTGCCAGCAGTTCCCCCGGGACATTCGGAGAGACCCAGTACTTC.